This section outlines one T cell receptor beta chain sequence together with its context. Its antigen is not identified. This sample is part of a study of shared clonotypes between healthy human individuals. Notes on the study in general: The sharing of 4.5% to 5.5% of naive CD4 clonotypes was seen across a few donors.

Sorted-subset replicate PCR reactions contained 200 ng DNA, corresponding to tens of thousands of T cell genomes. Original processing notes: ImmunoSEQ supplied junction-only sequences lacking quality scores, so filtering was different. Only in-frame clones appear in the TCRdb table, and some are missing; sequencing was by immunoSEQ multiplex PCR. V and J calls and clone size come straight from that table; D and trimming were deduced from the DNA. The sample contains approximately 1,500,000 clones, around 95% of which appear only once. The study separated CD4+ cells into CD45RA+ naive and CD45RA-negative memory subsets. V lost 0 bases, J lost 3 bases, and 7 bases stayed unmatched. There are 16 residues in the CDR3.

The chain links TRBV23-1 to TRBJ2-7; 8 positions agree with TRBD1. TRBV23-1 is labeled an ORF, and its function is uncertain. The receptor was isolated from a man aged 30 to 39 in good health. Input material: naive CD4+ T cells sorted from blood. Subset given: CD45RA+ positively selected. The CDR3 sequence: CASSQSQDREDYEQYF. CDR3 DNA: TGCGCCAGCAGTCAATCTCAGGACAGGGAGGACTACGAGCAGTACTTC.